This record concerns one T cell receptor (beta chain) sequence. These data are taken from a study of T cell changes during pregnancy in multiple sclerosis. This table comes from immunoSEQ multiplex PCR, and its TCRdb copy is limited to in-frame clones, with some not included. Here the sample spans around 72,000 clones, approximately 92% being singletons. V lost 1 base and J lost 0, with 7 bases in between. This CDR3 is 15 amino acids long. CDR1 MGHDK and CDR2 SYGVNS come from the germline V gene. The rearrangement uses TRBV25-1 and TRBJ1-3, with a weak D call TRBD1 (5 bases). This receptor was obtained from a female donor in good health, enrolled as a control in a pregnancy study. The sample consisted of peripheral blood, taken in the second trimester of pregnancy. CDR3 residues: CASSEWGGSGNTIYF. The CDR3 coding sequence is TGTGCCAGCAGTGAATGGGGGGGCTCTGGAAACACCATATATTTT.